This TCR beta chain was recovered during a study of blood T cell repertoires in COVID-19. The CDR3 totals 15 residues. Germline V lookup: CDR1 SGHVS, CDR2 FNYEAQ. V was clipped by 6 bases and J by 6 bases; unmatched bases: 5. Authors' analysis steps: Amplifying reference gene primers gave estimates of nucleated cell counts. Produced via immunoSEQ multiplex PCR; TCRdb's table is partial and in-frame only. Clone size and V and J calls were adopted from that table, with D and trimming inferred from the DNA. Here the sample spans roughly 320,000 clones, 75% to 85% being singletons. The sample taken for sequencing was peripheral blood. The receptor was isolated from a human donor in a cohort sampled during active COVID-19. The rearrangement links TRBV7-6 to TRBJ1-6; 10 bases agree with TRBD1. CDR3 region: CASSLTGGRNSPLHF. CDR3 nucleotide sequence: TGTGCCAGCAGTTTGACAGGGGGCCGTAATTCACCCCTCCACTTT.